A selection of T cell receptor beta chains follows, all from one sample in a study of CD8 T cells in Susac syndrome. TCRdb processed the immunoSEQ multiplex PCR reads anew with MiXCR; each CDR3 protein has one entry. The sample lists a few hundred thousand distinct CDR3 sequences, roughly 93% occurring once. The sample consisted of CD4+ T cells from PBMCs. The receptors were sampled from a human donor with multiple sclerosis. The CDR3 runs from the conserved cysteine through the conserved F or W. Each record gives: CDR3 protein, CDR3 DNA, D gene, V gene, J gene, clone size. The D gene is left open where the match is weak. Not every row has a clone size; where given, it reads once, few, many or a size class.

cdr3_aa: CASRGLAANTGELFF; cdr3_nt: TGTGCCAGCAGAGGACTAGCGGCGAACACCGGGGAGCTGTTTTTT; d_call: TRBD2; v_call: TRBV2; j_call: TRBJ2-2; clone_size: .
cdr3_aa: CASSSQGQGIQYF; cdr3_nt: TGCGCCAGCAGCTCGCAAGGACAGGGTATTCAGTACTTC; d_call: TRBD1; v_call: TRBV5-1; j_call: TRBJ2-4; clone_size: .
cdr3_aa: CASTPLTTDTQYF; cdr3_nt: TGCGCCAGCACCCCATTAACCACAGATACGCAGTATTTT; d_call: .; v_call: TRBV5-1; j_call: TRBJ2-3; clone_size: .
cdr3_aa: CAIRGEMRTDTQYF; cdr3_nt: TGTGCCATCCGGGGCGAGATGCGGACAGATACGCAGTATTTT; d_call: .; v_call: TRBV10-3; j_call: TRBJ2-3; clone_size: once
cdr3_aa: CASSPMGLGAETQYF; cdr3_nt: TGTGCCAGCAGTCCTATGGGACTAGGTGCGGAGACCCAGTACTTC; d_call: TRBD2; v_call: TRBV12-3/TRBV12-4; j_call: TRBJ2-5; clone_size: .
cdr3_aa: CASSQTGVRPYEQYF; cdr3_nt: TGTGCCAGCAGCCAGACAGGGGTTCGCCCCTACGAGCAGTACTTC; d_call: TRBD1; v_call: TRBV3-1; j_call: TRBJ2-7; clone_size: .
cdr3_aa: CASNRLAREAGYTF; cdr3_nt: TGTGCCAGTAATCGTTTAGCAAGGGAGGCTGGCTACACCTTC; d_call: .; v_call: TRBV19; j_call: TRBJ1-2; clone_size: .
cdr3_aa: CASSSPTANTEAFF; cdr3_nt: TGTGCCAGCAGTTCGCCGACAGCTAACACTGAAGCTTTCTTT; d_call: .; v_call: TRBV27; j_call: TRBJ1-1; clone_size: .
cdr3_aa: CASSPGHLDDQPQHF; cdr3_nt: TGCGCCAGCAGCCCGGGACACCTCGATGATCAGCCCCAGCATTTT; d_call: .; v_call: TRBV4-1; j_call: TRBJ1-5; clone_size: .
cdr3_aa: CASMEDYYNEQFF; cdr3_nt: TGTGCCAGCATGGAGGACTATTACAATGAGCAGTTCTTC; d_call: .; v_call: TRBV7-2; j_call: TRBJ2-1; clone_size: .
cdr3_aa: CASSFLGGLSSGANVLTF; cdr3_nt: TGCGCCAGCAGCTTCCTTGGGGGACTTTCCTCTGGGGCCAACGTCCTGACTTTC; d_call: .; v_call: TRBV5-1; j_call: TRBJ2-6; clone_size: .
cdr3_aa: CAIRANEDTQYF; cdr3_nt: TGTGCCATCAGGGCAAACGAGGATACGCAGTATTTT; d_call: .; v_call: TRBV10-3; j_call: TRBJ2-3; clone_size: once
cdr3_aa: CSATQTLGYNEQFF; cdr3_nt: TGCAGTGCTACTCAGACCCTGGGGTACAATGAGCAGTTCTTC; d_call: .; v_call: TRBV20-1; j_call: TRBJ2-1; clone_size: .
cdr3_aa: CSAVSGGRAYNEQFF; cdr3_nt: TGCAGTGCTGTCTCCGGTGGGCGTGCCTACAATGAGCAGTTCTTC; d_call: .; v_call: TRBV20-1; j_call: TRBJ2-1; clone_size: .